This is a list of T cell receptor beta chains from one sample in a study of blood T cell repertoires in COVID-19. Libraries were prepared by immunoSEQ multiplex PCR; TCRdb keeps only in-frame clonotypes and omits some of them. The sample holds about 31,000 clones, about nine tenths seen once. Sequencing used peripheral blood. These receptors all come from a human donor in a cohort sampled during active COVID-19. CDR3s include the opening cysteine and the closing phenylalanine or tryptophan. Each record gives: J gene, V gene, D gene, CDR3 DNA, CDR3 protein. A D gene is named only where the DNA matches it firmly.

j_gene: TRBJ1-1; v_gene: TRBV5-5; d_gene: .; CDR3nt: TGTGCCAGCAGCTCCTTCCTTAGGAACACTGAAGCTTTCTTT; CDR3aa: CASSSFLRNTEAFF